The 27 T cell receptor beta chains below come from one sample, sequenced in a study of T cell repertoires in cytomegalovirus infection. TCRdb passed the reads through MiXCR, listing each CDR3 protein once. The table lists roughly 700,000 distinct CDR3 sequences, around 35% of them singletons. Their recognized antigens are unknown. The sample here was cultured PBMCs, taken from culture after CMV antigen stimulation. The source is a human donor in good health (CMV status not recorded). Some clones in this sample may be carry-over from other donors' samples.

The sample holds a few counts of this clonotype. V gene TRBV12-3 or TRBV12-4 combines with J gene TRBJ1-6; 7 nucleotides line up with TRBD1. This CDR3 has 15 amino acids. Losses at the gene ends were 4 bases for V and 4 bases for J; bases not matched to a gene: 4. Written as DNA, the CDR3 is TGTGCCAGCAGTTCTGGGACAGTTTATAATTCACCCCTCCACTTT. Translated: CASSSGTVYNSPLHF.

This clonotype was recorded at least ten times. The chain is built from TRBV7-6 and TRBJ2-1, with unresolved D. The CDR3 loop spans 15 amino acids. CDR1 is SGHVS, CDR2 FNYEAQ, per germline. The V end was cut by 5 bases, the J end by 0 bases, with 11 bases between. The CDR3 nucleotides read TGTGCCAGCAGCCAACTACCTTTCTCCTACAATGAGCAGTTCTTC. This codes for CASSQLPFSYNEQFF.

The chain employs TRBV6-8 and TRBJ2-7; possibly TRBD2 for D (6 bases). CDR1 and CDR2 (germline): MNHGY, SAAAGT. V lost 1 base and J lost 2, with 12 bases in between. The CDR3 consists of 15 residues. The CDR3 region has the DNA TGTGCCAGCAGTTACTTCAGCGGGCCAACCTACGAGCAGTACTTC. It specifies CASSYFSGPTYEQYF.

The chain joins TRBV7-9 to TRBJ2-3; D possibly matches TRBD1 or TRBD2 (5 bases each). The CDR3 runs 15 residues. V dropped 4 bases and J dropped 0 bases, with 11 bases sitting between them. CDR1 and CDR2 (germline): SEHNR, FQNEAQ (reference sequence). CDR3 region: CASSSRDGSTDTQYF. CDR3 bases: TGTGCCAGCAGCTCAAGGGACGGCAGCACAGATACGCAGTATTTT.

Only a few counts were recorded for this clonotype. The J gene is TRBJ2-1, the V gene TRBV29-1, with 11 bases identical to TRBD2. CDR3 length: 14 residues. Trimming removed 6 bases from V and 6 bases from J; junction bases left unmatched: 7. Germline loops: CDR1 SQVTM, CDR2 ANQGSEA. Written as DNA, the CDR3 is TGCAGCGTCCGATATAGCGGGAGGGCCAATGAGCAGTTCTTC. Its protein is CSVRYSGRANEQFF.

In its sample, this clonotype was seen a few times. The chain couples TRBV27 to TRBJ1-1; D not certain. V lost 2 bases and J 5 bases, leaving 18 bases between the germline ends. This CDR3 spans 16 amino acids. Germline V gene data show CDR1 as MNHEY and CDR2 as SMNVEV (reference sequence). The CDR3 protein is CASSLMAGRLGTEAFF. The CDR3 DNA reads as TGTGCCAGCAGTTTAATGGCAGGCCGACTGGGTACTGAAGCTTTCTTT.

This clonotype was counted at least ten times. The chain combines TRBV7-2 with TRBJ2-3; no clear D gene. Looked up from germline, CDR1 is SGHTA and CDR2 is FQGNSA. CDR3 size: 13 residues. V gave up 1 base and J gave up 1 base, with 3 bases separating them. The CDR3 loop reads CASSLDRTDTQYF. DNA for the CDR3: TGTGCCAGCAGCTTAGACCGCACAGATACGCAGTATTTT.

J is TRBJ1-5 and V is TRBV19; maybe TRBD1 (6 bases). Trimming pared 2 bases from V and 0 bases from J, leaving 17 bases between. CDR1 LNHDA and CDR2 SQIVND come from the germline V gene (reference sequence). CDR3 length: 18 amino acids. In DNA, the CDR3 is TGTGCCAGTAGTATAAGACCGGGACAAATTTATAGCAATCAGCCCCAGCATTTT. The encoded protein is CASSIRPGQIYSNQPQHF. The full variable domain, rest sourced from reference TRBV19 and TRBJ1-5, is DGGITQSPKYLFRKEGQNVTLSCEQNLNHDAMYWYRQDPGQGLRLIYYSQIVNDFQKGDIAEGYSVSREKKESFPLTVTSAQKNPTAFYLCASSIRPGQIYSNQPQHFGDGTRLSIL.

The rearrangement links TRBV7-6 to TRBJ1-2, with D perhaps TRBD1 (6 bases). This CDR3 is 12 amino acids long. Germline values: CDR1 SGHVS, CDR2 FNYEAQ. Trimming left V 11 bases short and J 6 bases short, with 16 bases between. The CDR3 spells CAGTDRFDGYTF. The CDR3 DNA reads as TGTGCCGGAACCGACAGGTTCGATGGCTACACCTTC.

The rearrangement uses TRBV7-2 and TRBJ2-5, with D perhaps TRBD2 (6 bases). Deletions cut 1 base from V and 3 bases from J, with 12 bases between. The germline gives CDR1 SGHTA, CDR2 FQGNSA. The CDR3 runs 15 residues. The CDR3 coding sequence is TGTGCCAGCAGCTTAGGGGGACTCCGGGAAGAGACCCAGTACTTC. The encoded protein is CASSLGGLREETQYF.

The rearrangement uses TRBV20-1 and TRBJ1-3; 10 positions match TRBD1. Germline CDR1 DFQATT, CDR2 SNEGSKA (reference sequence). CDR3 length: 18 amino acids. J was trimmed by 1 base and V by 0 bases; bases with no gene match: 9. The CDR3: CSARDSRRDRGSGNTIYF. The DNA of the CDR3 is TGCAGTGCTAGAGATTCCCGCCGGGACAGGGGTTCTGGAAACACCATATATTTT.

The table lists this clonotype with many counts. The V and J genes are TRBV7-2 and TRBJ2-3; TRBD2 agrees at 11 bases. After removal of 4 bases from V and 4 bases from J, the junction contained 4 bases not matched to a gene. Germline CDR1 is SGHTA and CDR2 is FQGNSA. The CDR3 has 15 amino acids. The CDR3 sequence: CASSSLAGAPDTQYF. For the CDR3, the DNA is TGTGCCAGCAGCTCACTAGCGGGGGCCCCAGATACGCAGTATTTT.

This clonotype occurred once. The rearrangement uses TRBV7-6 and TRBJ2-5; the D is unclear. This CDR3 has 14 amino acids. Germline-derived CDR1 and CDR2 are SGHVS and FNYEAQ. V shed 0 bases and J shed 6 bases, with 11 bases lying between them. CDR3 sequence reads: CASSLAQPGQTQYF. The CDR3 DNA sequence: TGTGCCAGCAGCTTAGCGCAACCAGGACAGACCCAGTACTTC.

The V gene is TRBV7-2, the J gene TRBJ2-7, with TRBD2 identical over 11 bases. Looked up from germline, CDR1 is SGHTA and CDR2 is FQGNSA. The V segment lost 6 bases and the J segment 4 bases; nucleotides outside the gene matches: 5. The CDR3 sequence is 14 residues long. The CDR3 protein is CASSSSGRGYEQYF. The CDR3 DNA sequence: TGTGCCAGCAGTAGTAGCGGGAGGGGATACGAGCAGTACTTC.

This chain links TRBV2 with TRBJ2-7; 7 bases agree with TRBD2. CDR1 is SNHLY, CDR2 FYNNEI, per germline. The CDR3 spans 15 residues. V was pared by 7 bases and J by 3 bases, with 12 bases of the junction left unmatched. CDR3 bases: TGTGCCAGCACCGTCCTAGCGGTCACCTTCTACGAGCAGTACTTC. This codes for CASTVLAVTFYEQYF.

The chain recombines TRBV10-2 with TRBJ2-7; 12 bases agree with TRBD2. CDR1 and CDR2 (germline): WSHSY, SAAADI. V trimming: 2 bases; J trimming: 4 bases; junction bases outside the gene matches: 6. CDR3 size: 16 residues. The CDR3 DNA reads as TGCGCCAGCAGTGAGGGCGGACTAGCGGGACTGTACGAGCAGTACTTC. Its translation is CASSEGGLAGLYEQYF.

The chain employs TRBV7-2 and TRBJ2-1; D is unclear. CDR3 length: 16 residues. Germline CDR1 and CDR2: SGHTA and FQGNSA. V gave up 7 bases and J gave up 0 bases, with 16 bases separating them. CDR3 residues: CASTPDRPGSYNEQFF. In DNA, the CDR3 is TGTGCCAGCACCCCGGATCGGCCCGGCTCCTACAATGAGCAGTTCTTC.

This clonotype has only a few counts. The V gene is TRBV7-2, the J gene TRBJ1-5; D call uncertain. This CDR3 has 16 amino acids. The germline V gene encodes CDR1 SGHTA and CDR2 FQGNSA. The V end lost 4 bases, the J end lost 5 bases, and 18 bases lay between the germline ends. For the CDR3, the DNA is TGTGCCAGCAGCTCGAATTCAGATAGTCCCTATCAGCCCCAGCATTTT. It translates to CASSSNSDSPYQPQHF.

This clonotype was observed at least ten times. The chain employs TRBV7-6 and TRBJ2-3; 7 bases are a match to TRBD2. Germline values: CDR1 SGHVS, CDR2 FNYEAQ. The CDR3 covers 16 residues. J gave up 0 bases and V 5 bases, and 8 bases lay outside the gene matches. Written as DNA, the CDR3 is TGTGCCAGCAGCCACCCACTAGCGTCTAGCACAGATACGCAGTATTTT. It specifies CASSHPLASSTDTQYF.

This clonotype has only a few counts. The chain uses TRBV5-4 and TRBJ2-1; D perhaps matches TRBD2 (6 bases). Germline assignment: CDR1 SGHNT and CDR2 YYREEE (reference sequence). CDR3 length equals 15 residues. The V end was cut by 3 bases, the J end by 8 bases, with 18 bases between. The CDR3 loop is CASSSRLALRDEQFF. DNA of the CDR3: TGTGCCAGCAGCTCAAGGCTAGCGCTTCGGGATGAGCAGTTCTTC. Full variable domain (missing parts from reference TRBV5-4 and TRBJ2-1): ETGVTQSPTHLIKTRGQQVTLRCSSQSGHNTVSWYQQALGQGPQFIFQYYREEENGRGNFPPRFSGLQFPNYSSELNVNALELDDSALYLCASSSRLALRDEQFFGPGTRLTVL.

This chain uses TRBV7-9 with TRBJ1-5; 11 positions match TRBD1. The germline gives CDR1 SEHNR, CDR2 FQNEAQ (reference sequence). With 8 bases clipped from V and 6 bases from J, the junction kept 6 bases outside the gene matches. CDR3 length: 14 residues. CDR3 protein: CASEPGQGGQPQHF. DNA of the CDR3: TGTGCCAGCGAGCCGGGACAGGGGGGTCAGCCCCAGCATTTT.

V and J are TRBV20-1 and TRBJ1-5; 8 nucleotides line up with TRBD1. Germline CDR1 is DFQATT and CDR2 is SNEGSKA (reference sequence). The CDR3 is 15 amino acids. V gave up 3 bases and J gave up 3 bases; unmatched junction bases: 7. CDR3 residues: CSASRTGTVNQPQHF. In DNA form, the CDR3 reads TGCAGTGCTAGTCGGACAGGGACGGTCAATCAGCCCCAGCATTTT.

This clonotype was counted ten times or more. CDR3 nucleotide sequence: TGTGCCAGCAGCACCCGTTCAGGGCGGACCTCTTACGAGCAGTACTTC. Its translation is CASSTRSGRTSYEQYF. The rearrangement uses TRBV7-9 and TRBJ2-7, with a possible D match to TRBD1 (5 bases). Germline V gene data show CDR1 as SEHNR and CDR2 as FQNEAQ (reference sequence). The CDR3 covers 16 residues. V lost 5 bases and J 4 bases, leaving 21 bases between the germline ends.

This chain connects TRBV7-8 to TRBJ2-3; D is ambiguous. This CDR3 region has 13 residues. CDR1 is SGHVS and CDR2 is FQNEAQ in the germline V gene. The ends were cut back, 6 bases at V and 1 base at J, with 8 bases in the middle. The CDR3 sequence is CASRTRGTDTQYF. CDR3 bases: TGTGCCAGCAGGACCCGGGGCACAGATACGCAGTATTTT. Complete variable domain (other parts from reference TRBV7-8 and TRBJ2-3): GAGVSQSPRYKVAKRGQDVALRCDPISGHVSLFWYQQALGQGPEFLTYFQNEAQLDKSGLPSDRFFAERPEGSVSTLKIQRTQQEDSAVYLCASRTRGTDTQYFGPGTRLTVL.

This clonotype occurred many times. The chain recombines TRBV7-2 with TRBJ2-2; tentative D call: TRBD2 (6 bases). The CDR3 has 15 residues. Germline CDR1 and CDR2: SGHTA and FQGNSA. The V gene lost 6 bases and the J gene lost 5 bases, with 16 bases spanning the gap. In nucleotides, the CDR3 is TGTGCCAGCAGTTTTGGGACTCTTAGAACCGGGGAGCTGTTTTTT. This gives the protein CASSFGTLRTGELFF.

V and J are TRBV5-6 and TRBJ2-7; unclear D gene. Trimming removed 0 bases at V and 0 bases at J, with 7 bases between. CDR1 is SGHDT, CDR2 YYEEEE, per germline. This CDR3 spans 14 amino acids. CDR3 in amino acids: CASSLAPTSYEQYF. The CDR3 coding sequence is TGTGCCAGCAGCTTGGCTCCTACCTCCTACGAGCAGTACTTC.

The V call is TRBV11-3, the J call TRBJ2-1, with a tentative D call TRBD2 (6 bases). Germline CDR1 is SGHNT and CDR2 is YENEEA. Trimming shortened V by 1 base and J by 0 bases, and 13 bases separated the two germline ends. This CDR3 is built from 17 residues. The CDR3 coding sequence is TGTGCCAGCAGCTTAGGGGGACTCCTTGACTCCTACAATGAGCAGTTCTTC. Translated: CASSLGGLLDSYNEQFF.